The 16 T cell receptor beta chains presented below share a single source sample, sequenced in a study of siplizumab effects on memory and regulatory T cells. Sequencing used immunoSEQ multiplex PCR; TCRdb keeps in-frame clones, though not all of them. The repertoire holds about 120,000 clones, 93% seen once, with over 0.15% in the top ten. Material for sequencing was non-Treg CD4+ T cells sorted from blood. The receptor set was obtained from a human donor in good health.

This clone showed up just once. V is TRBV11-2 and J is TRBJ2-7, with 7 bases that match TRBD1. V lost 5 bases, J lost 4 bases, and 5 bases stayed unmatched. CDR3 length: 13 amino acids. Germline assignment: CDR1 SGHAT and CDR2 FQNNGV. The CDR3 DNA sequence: TGTGCCAGCAGCCAAGAACAGGGGTACGAGCAGTACTTC. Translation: CASSQEQGYEQYF.

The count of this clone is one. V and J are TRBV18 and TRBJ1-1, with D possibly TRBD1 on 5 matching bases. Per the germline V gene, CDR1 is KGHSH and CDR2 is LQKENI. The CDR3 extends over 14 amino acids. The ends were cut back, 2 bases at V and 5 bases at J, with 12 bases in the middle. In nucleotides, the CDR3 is TGTGCCAGCTCACCAGTAGAGGGGTGGACTGAAGCTTTCTTT. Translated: CASSPVEGWTEAFF.

The CDR3 reads CASSLARGGPSNEQFF. In DNA, the CDR3 is TGTGCCAGCAGCTTAGCCAGGGGGGGGCCATCCAATGAGCAGTTCTTC. This chain uses TRBV7-6 with TRBJ2-1, with D perhaps assigned TRBD1 or TRBD2 (7 bases each). Germline-derived CDR1 and CDR2 are SGHVS and FNYEAQ. The CDR3 covers 16 residues. V was trimmed by 0 bases and J by 6 bases, leaving 15 bases between them.

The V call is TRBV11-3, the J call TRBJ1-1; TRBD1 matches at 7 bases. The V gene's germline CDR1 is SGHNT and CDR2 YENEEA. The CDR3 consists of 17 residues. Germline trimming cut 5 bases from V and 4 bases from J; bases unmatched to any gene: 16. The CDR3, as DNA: TGTGCCAGCAGCGGCAGGGACAGCAGATTCCGGGGCACTGAAGCTTTCTTT. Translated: CASSGRDSRFRGTEAFF.

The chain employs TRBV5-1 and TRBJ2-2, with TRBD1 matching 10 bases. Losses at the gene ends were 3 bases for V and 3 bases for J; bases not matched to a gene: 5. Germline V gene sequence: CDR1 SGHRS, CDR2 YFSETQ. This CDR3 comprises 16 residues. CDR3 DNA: TGCGCCAGCAGCTATCGGGGGACAGGGGACACCGGGGAGCTGTTTTTT. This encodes CASSYRGTGDTGELFF.

The CDR3 here is CASSVVGAREETQYF. The CDR3 DNA follows: TGTGCCAGCAGCGTAGTGGGGGCCAGGGAAGAGACCCAGTACTTC. The chain links TRBV9 to TRBJ2-5; perhaps TRBD1 as D (6 bases). V was shortened by 0 bases and J by 3 bases, with 12 bases between the two germline ends. Germline CDR1 reads SGDLS; CDR2 reads YYNGEE. The CDR3 has 15 residues.

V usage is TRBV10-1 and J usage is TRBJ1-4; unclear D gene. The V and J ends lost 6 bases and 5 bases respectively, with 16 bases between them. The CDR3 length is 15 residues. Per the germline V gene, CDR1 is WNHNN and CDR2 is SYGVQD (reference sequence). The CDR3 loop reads CASSKHLGSNEKLFF. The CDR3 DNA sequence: TGCGCCAGCAGCAAACATCTGGGGTCAAATGAAAAACTGTTTTTT.

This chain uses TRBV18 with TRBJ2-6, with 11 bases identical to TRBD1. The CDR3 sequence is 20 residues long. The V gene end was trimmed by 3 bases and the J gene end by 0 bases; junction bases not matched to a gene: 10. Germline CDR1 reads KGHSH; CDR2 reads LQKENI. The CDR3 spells CASSPLGTGGTHSGANVLTF. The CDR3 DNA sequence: TGTGCCAGCTCACCGCTGGGGACAGGGGGAACCCACTCTGGGGCCAACGTCCTGACTTTC.

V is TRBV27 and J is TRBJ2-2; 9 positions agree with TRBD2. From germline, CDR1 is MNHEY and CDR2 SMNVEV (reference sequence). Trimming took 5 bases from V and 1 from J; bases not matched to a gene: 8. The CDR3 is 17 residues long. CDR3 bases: TGTGCCAGCAGTCCCCTTGGCGGGGGGGAGAACACCGGGGAGCTGTTTTTT. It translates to CASSPLGGGENTGELFF.

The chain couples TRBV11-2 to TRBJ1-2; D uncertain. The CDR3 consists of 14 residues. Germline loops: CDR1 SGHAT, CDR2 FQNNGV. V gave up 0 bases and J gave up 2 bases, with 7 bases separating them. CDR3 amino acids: CASSLDARNYGYTF. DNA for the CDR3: TGTGCCAGCAGCTTAGATGCCAGAAACTATGGCTACACCTTC.

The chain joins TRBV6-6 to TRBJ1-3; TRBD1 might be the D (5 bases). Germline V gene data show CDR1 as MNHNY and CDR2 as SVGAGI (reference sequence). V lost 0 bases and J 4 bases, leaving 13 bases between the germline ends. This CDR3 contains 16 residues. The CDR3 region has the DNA TGTGCCAGCAGTTACTCGGGGGGGGGATCCGGAAACACCATATATTTT. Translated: CASSYSGGGSGNTIYF.

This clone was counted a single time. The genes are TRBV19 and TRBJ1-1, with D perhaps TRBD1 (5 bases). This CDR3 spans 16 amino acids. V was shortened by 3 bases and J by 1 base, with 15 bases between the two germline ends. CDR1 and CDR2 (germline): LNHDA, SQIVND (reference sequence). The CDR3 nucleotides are TGTGCCAGTAGTATCTTCCCGGGACGGACGAACACTGAAGCTTTCTTT. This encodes CASSIFPGRTNTEAFF.

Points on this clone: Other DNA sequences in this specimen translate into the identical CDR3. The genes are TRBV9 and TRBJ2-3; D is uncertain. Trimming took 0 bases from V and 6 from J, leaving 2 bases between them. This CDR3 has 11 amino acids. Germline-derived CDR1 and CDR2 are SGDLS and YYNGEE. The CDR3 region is CASSVEDTQYF. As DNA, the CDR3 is TGTGCCAGCAGCGTAGAGGATACGCAGTATTTT.

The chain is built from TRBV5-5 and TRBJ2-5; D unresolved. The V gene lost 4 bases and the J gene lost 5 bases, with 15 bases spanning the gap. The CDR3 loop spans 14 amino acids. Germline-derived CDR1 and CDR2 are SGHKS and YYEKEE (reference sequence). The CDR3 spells CASSRASGGETQYF. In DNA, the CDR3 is TGTGCCAGCAGCCGGGCGTCGGGTGGGGAGACCCAGTACTTC.

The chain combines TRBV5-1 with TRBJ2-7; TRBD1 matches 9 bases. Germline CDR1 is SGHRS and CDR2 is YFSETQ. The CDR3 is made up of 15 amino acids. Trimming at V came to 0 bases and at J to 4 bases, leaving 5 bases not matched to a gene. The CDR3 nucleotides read TGCGCCAGCAGCTTGGAAGGGACAGGGCAGTACGAGCAGTACTTC. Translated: CASSLEGTGQYEQYF.

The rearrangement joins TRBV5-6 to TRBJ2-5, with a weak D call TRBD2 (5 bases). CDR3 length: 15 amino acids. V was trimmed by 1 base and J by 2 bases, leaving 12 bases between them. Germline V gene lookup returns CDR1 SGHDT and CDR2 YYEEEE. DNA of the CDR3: TGTGCCAGCAGCTTGCGGGAATGGTGGCAAGAGACCCAGTACTTC. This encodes CASSLREWWQETQYF.